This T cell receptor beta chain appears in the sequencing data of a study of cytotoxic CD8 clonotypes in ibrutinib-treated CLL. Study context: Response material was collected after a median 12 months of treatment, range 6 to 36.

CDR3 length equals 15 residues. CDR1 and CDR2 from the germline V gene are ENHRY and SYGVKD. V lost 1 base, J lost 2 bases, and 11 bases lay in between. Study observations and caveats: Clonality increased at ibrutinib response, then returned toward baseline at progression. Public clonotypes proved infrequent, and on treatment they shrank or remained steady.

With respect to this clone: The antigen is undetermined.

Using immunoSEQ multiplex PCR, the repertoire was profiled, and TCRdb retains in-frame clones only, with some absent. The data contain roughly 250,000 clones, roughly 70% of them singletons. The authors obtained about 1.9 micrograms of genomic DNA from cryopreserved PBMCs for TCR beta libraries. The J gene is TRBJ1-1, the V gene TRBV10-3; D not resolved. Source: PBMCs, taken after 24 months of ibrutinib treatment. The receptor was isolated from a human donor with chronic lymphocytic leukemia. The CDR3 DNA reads TGTGCCATCAGTGAGTTGGCAGGAGCAAACACTGAAGCTTTCTTT. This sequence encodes CAISELAGANTEAFF.